Sequencing of this T cell receptor (beta chain) was carried out in a study of T-cell reconstitution after alpha-beta-depleted transplantation in children. TCRbeta library preparation incorporated unique molecular identifiers. TCRdb ran MiXCR on the PCR reads and lists one entry per CDR3 protein. The sample lists hundreds of thousands of distinct CDR3 sequences; approximately 30% were seen once. V was clipped by 1 base and J by 2 bases, with 25 bases between them. Per germline, CDR1 SGHVS and CDR2 FNYEAQ. The CDR3 has 20 amino acids. The chain joins TRBV7-6 to TRBJ2-3, with D maybe TRBD2 (6 bases). The sequences come from PBMCs from the stem cell graft donor, collected from the stem cell graft. The clonotype originates from a human donor who donated a stem cell graft to a child with aplastic anemia. The CDR3 sequence: CASSLVGEATRRTHTDTQYF. DNA for the CDR3: TGTGCCAGCAGCTTAGTGGGGGAGGCTACCAGACGTACCCACACAGATACGCAGTATTTT.